The 25 T cell receptor beta chains below come from one sample, sequenced in a study of T-cell memory formation after mild COVID-19. TCRdb used MiXCR to reprocess the 5' RACE reads, holding one entry per CDR3 protein. The sample contains 250,000 to 350,000 distinct CDR3 sequences, just under 20% of which appear only once. What was sequenced was PBMCs or a T cell subset sorted from them (not recorded which). These receptor sequences come from a man in his late teens or twenties who had mild COVID-19 (a few samples of this study predate the infection). Cell type and time point are not known.

This chain connects TRBV4-1 to TRBJ1-1, with D uncertain. The CDR3 is 15 amino acids. Germline assignment: CDR1 MGHRA and CDR2 YSYEKL. V was pared by 2 bases and J by 1 base, with 11 bases between. The CDR3 nucleotides read TGCGCCAGCAGCCAACGGGATGGAACGAACACTGAAGCTTTCTTT. It yields the protein CASSQRDGTNTEAFF.

In its sample, this clonotype was seen a few times. The CDR3 coding sequence is TGTGCCAGCAGCCAATCCGGGCCCCATCCCCTCCACTTT. Translation gives CASSQSGPHPLHF. The V and J genes are TRBV5-5 and TRBJ1-6, with D uncertain. From germline, CDR1 is SGHKS and CDR2 YYEKEE (reference sequence). Trimming took 4 bases from V and 13 from J, leaving 15 bases between them. This CDR3 has 13 amino acids.

This chain uses TRBV11-2 with TRBJ2-1; D remains ambiguous. There are 15 residues in the CDR3. Looked up from germline, CDR1 is SGHAT and CDR2 is FQNNGV. With 4 bases removed from V and 0 bases from J, the gap between germline ends came to 10 bases. The CDR3 DNA reads TGTGCCAGCAGCTCAGGCTCGAGCTCCTACAATGAGCAGTTCTTC. This gives the protein CASSSGSSSYNEQFF.

V gene TRBV6-2 or TRBV6-3 combines with J gene TRBJ2-1; tentative D call: TRBD2 (6 bases). The V gene's germline CDR1 is MNHEY and CDR2 SVGEGT. Trimming shortened V by 6 bases and J by 3 bases, and 9 bases separated the two germline ends. This CDR3 has 13 residues. The CDR3 region is CASRGDFYNEQFF. CDR3 DNA sequence: TGTGCCAGCAGAGGGGACTTCTACAATGAGCAGTTCTTC.

The V and J genes are TRBV10-3 and TRBJ1-5, with 8 bases that match TRBD1. Looked up from germline, CDR1 is ENHRY and CDR2 is SYGVKD. After removal of 4 bases from V and 4 bases from J, the junction contained 6 bases not matched to a gene. The CDR3 is 15 residues long. For the CDR3, the DNA is TGTGCCATCAGTGGTGGGACAGGCCGTAATCAGCCCCAGCATTTT. This encodes CAISGGTGRNQPQHF.

The chain is built from TRBV5-1 and TRBJ2-6, with D hard to call. Per the germline V gene, CDR1 is SGHRS and CDR2 is YFSETQ. The CDR3 length is 15 residues. V dropped 7 bases and J dropped 4 bases, with 15 bases sitting between them. This CDR3 reads CASYTGSAGANVLTF. In DNA form, the CDR3 reads TGCGCCAGCTATACCGGGTCAGCAGGGGCCAACGTCCTGACTTTC.

The rearrangement links TRBV20-1 to TRBJ2-3; D ambiguous. The CDR3 is made up of 13 amino acids. CDR1 and CDR2 (germline): DFQATT, SNEGSKA (reference sequence). V gave up 6 bases and J gave up 3 bases, with 13 bases separating them. The chain's CDR3 is CSAWAQRTDTQYF. CDR3 sequence (DNA): TGCAGTGCGTGGGCCCAGAGGACAGATACGCAGTATTTT.

The sample holds a few counts of this clonotype. The chain links TRBV12-3 or TRBV12-4 to TRBJ1-1; D is uncertain. This CDR3 contains 15 residues. Trimming cost V 1 base and J 1 base, with 10 bases left between them. This chain's CDR3 is CASSLGPWANTEAFF. The CDR3 DNA reads as TGTGCCAGCAGTTTAGGTCCGTGGGCGAACACTGAAGCTTTCTTT.

V gene TRBV27 combines with J gene TRBJ1-5; a possible D gene is TRBD1 (5 bases). This CDR3 region has 14 residues. Looked up from germline, CDR1 is MNHEY and CDR2 is SMNVEV (reference sequence). The V end lost 3 bases, the J end lost 6 bases, and 12 bases lay between the germline ends. The CDR3 reads CASSFKGRGQPQHF. The CDR3 coding sequence is TGTGCCAGCAGTTTTAAGGGGAGGGGTCAGCCCCAGCATTTT.

This clonotype appeared a few times. This chain links TRBV27 with TRBJ2-3; tentative D call: TRBD2 (7 bases). The CDR3 contains 15 residues. Germline-derived CDR1 and CDR2 are MNHEY and SMNVEV (reference sequence). V lost 6 bases to trimming and J lost 5 bases, with 18 bases between them. In DNA form, the CDR3 reads TGTGCCAGCAGCCATAAAGGCGGGGGCATAGATACGCAGTATTTT. As protein: CASSHKGGGIDTQYF.

The chain employs TRBV7-9 and TRBJ2-1; D gene unclear. Germline V gene lookup returns CDR1 SEHNR and CDR2 FQNEAQ (reference sequence). The ends were cut back, 3 bases at V and 8 bases at J, with 11 bases in the middle. The CDR3 consists of 13 residues. CDR3 DNA: TGTGCCAGCAGCTTTACGGAAGGCCATGAGCAGTTCTTC. As protein: CASSFTEGHEQFF.

The CDR3 region has the DNA TGTGCCAGCACCCGGGAGGGCGCAGATACGCAGTATTTT. The encoded protein is CASTREGADTQYF. This chain uses TRBV6-6 with TRBJ2-3, with 8 bases fitting TRBD2. V was pared by 7 bases and J by 4 bases, with 4 bases of the junction left unmatched. Per germline, CDR1 MNHNY and CDR2 SVGAGI (reference sequence). CDR3 length: 13 residues.

This clonotype has more than one count but fewer than ten. The CDR3 nucleotides are TGCGCCAGCAGCTGGCGGGGACCAACCACTGAAGCTTTCTTT. This translates into CASSWRGPTTEAFF. The chain employs TRBV5-1 and TRBJ1-1, with D possibly matching TRBD1 (5 bases). Germline V CDR1 and CDR2: SGHRS, YFSETQ. The CDR3 runs 14 residues. Deletions cut 3 bases from V and 4 bases from J, with 13 bases between.

This clonotype has a handful of counts. Here the CDR3 DNA reads TGTGCCAGCAGTTACTCAGCATTTTTCCCCAATAATTCACCCCTCCACTTT. Translation gives CASSYSAFFPNNSPLHF. The V call is TRBV6-6, the J call TRBJ1-6; D gene unclear. Germline V gives CDR1 MNHNY, CDR2 SVGAGI (reference sequence). With 0 bases removed from V and 5 bases from J, the gap between germline ends came to 14 bases. The CDR3 length is 17 residues.

The CDR3 loop reads CASSLGSRSGNTIYF. CDR3 DNA sequence: TGTGCCAGCAGCTTAGGATCCCGCTCTGGAAACACCATATATTTT. The V call is TRBV7-6, the J call TRBJ1-3; D unresolved. CDR1 and CDR2 from the germline V gene are SGHVS and FNYEAQ. The CDR3 length is 15 residues. Deletions cut 1 base from V and 0 bases from J, with 7 bases between.

The chain carries TRBV28 and TRBJ1-1; D ambiguous. Trimming removed 4 bases at V and 7 bases at J, with 7 bases between. This CDR3 spans 11 amino acids. The germline V gene encodes CDR1 MDHEN and CDR2 SYDVKM. CDR3 bases: TGTGCCAGCAGTTCGCAGTTTGAAGCTTTCTTT. Its translation is CASSSQFEAFF.

This chain joins TRBV20-1 and TRBJ1-2, with 7 bases that match TRBD1. Germline trimming cut 3 bases from V and 3 bases from J; bases unmatched to any gene: 7. This CDR3 has 14 amino acids. CDR1 and CDR2 (germline): DFQATT, SNEGSKA (reference sequence). The CDR3 bases are TGCAGTGCTAGCTCCCCAGGGGGGGACTATGGCTACACCTTC. Encoded protein: CSASSPGGDYGYTF.

The chain links TRBV14 to TRBJ1-2; 7 bases fit TRBD1. The germline CDR1 and CDR2 sequences are SGHDN and FVKESK. The CDR3 consists of 14 residues. V shed 4 bases, J shed 8 bases, and the junction held 10 bases outside the gene matches. The CDR3 DNA sequence: TGTGCCAGCAGCCCCCCCCGGGACAGCTTCGGCTACACCTTC. Translating gives CASSPPRDSFGYTF.

The chain combines TRBV2 with TRBJ2-2; possibly TRBD1 or TRBD2 for D (6 bases each). V was trimmed by 4 bases and J by 1 base, leaving 10 bases between them. Looked up from germline, CDR1 is SNHLY and CDR2 is FYNNEI. The CDR3 extends over 15 amino acids. CDR3 loop: CASSAQGGNTGELFF. CDR3 nucleotides: TGTGCCAGCAGTGCACAGGGAGGGAACACCGGGGAGCTGTTTTTT.

This clonotype was seen a few times. The rearrangement uses TRBV20-1 and TRBJ2-5; D gene uncertain. The V end lost 0 bases, the J end lost 2 bases, and 16 bases lay between the germline ends. From germline, CDR1 is DFQATT and CDR2 SNEGSKA (reference sequence). CDR3 length: 16 residues. CDR3 DNA: TGCAGTGCTAGAGATCTTCGGAGCAGGTGGCAAGAGACCCAGTACTTC. Residues: CSARDLRSRWQETQYF.

This clonotype was seen only a few times. V gene TRBV12-3 or TRBV12-4 combines with J gene TRBJ2-3; 8 bases are shared with TRBD2. J lost 2 bases, V lost 0 bases, and 4 bases had no gene match. There are 16 residues in the CDR3. The CDR3 protein is CASSLARGEDTDTQYF. Here the CDR3 DNA reads TGTGCCAGCAGTTTAGCGCGGGGGGAGGACACAGATACGCAGTATTTT.

This chain uses TRBV6-4 with TRBJ2-1; D is unresolved. The CDR3 has 12 residues. CDR1 is MRHNA and CDR2 is SNTAGT in the germline V gene. V lost 10 bases and J lost 14, with 21 bases in between. The CDR3 spells CATPPEPPGEFF. The CDR3 coding sequence is TGTGCCACCCCTCCCGAGCCCCCTGGGGAGTTCTTC.

The sample holds one count of this clonotype. V and J are TRBV6-6 and TRBJ2-7; D gene uncertain. The CDR3 is 12 amino acids. Germline CDR1 is MNHNY and CDR2 is SVGAGI (reference sequence). CDR3 sequence: CASSPQSYEKYV. CDR3 nucleotides: TGTGCCAGCAGCCCTCAGTCTTACGAGAAGTACGTC.

The genes are TRBV5-6 and TRBJ2-3, with D possibly TRBD2 on 6 matching bases. The V end was cut by 0 bases, the J end by 4 bases, with 18 bases between. The CDR3 extends over 17 amino acids. Germline CDR1 reads SGHDT; CDR2 reads YYEEEE. CDR3 DNA sequence: TGTGCCAGCAGCTTGGTTTTTGGGACTCCGAAACCAGATACGCAGTATTTT. It specifies CASSLVFGTPKPDTQYF. Full variable domain (outside the CDR3, taken from reference TRBV5-6 and TRBJ2-3): DAGVTQSPTHLIKTRGQQVTLRCSPKSGHDTVSWYQQALGQGPQFIFQYYEEEERQRGNFPDRFSGHQFPNYSSELNVNALLLGDSALYLCASSLVFGTPKPDTQYFGPGTRLTVL.

This clonotype was counted at least ten times. The chain is built from TRBV5-1 and TRBJ2-1; D possibly uses TRBD1 or TRBD2 (5 bases each). The germline V gene encodes CDR1 SGHRS and CDR2 YFSETQ. V lost 4 bases and J lost 3, with 8 bases in between. This CDR3 is built from 13 residues. CDR3 nucleotide sequence: TGCGCCAGCAGCGGGGGAGTCTACAATGAGCAGTTCTTC. This gives the protein CASSGGVYNEQFF. The full variable domain, completed using reference TRBV5-1 and TRBJ2-1, is KAGVTQTPRYLIKTRGQQVTLSCSPISGHRSVSWYQQTPGQGLQFLFEYFSETQRNKGNFPGRFSGRQFSNSRSEMNVSTLELGDSALYLCASSGGVYNEQFFGPGTRLTVL.